The clone carrying this T cell receptor beta chain has a handful of counts. This sample is drawn from a study of blood T cells in healthy people across ages. Donor samples were obtained from healthy Caucasian individuals from Russia, aged about 6 to 100. Combining a sample-barcoded 5' primer with a J-beta primer mix, a second PCR ran for about 7 to 11 cycles. Unique molecular identifiers of 12 random nucleotides labeled each cDNA. Paired-end reads containing CDR3 totaled no fewer than 2.5 million for each sample. From the 5' RACE reads, TCRdb called clonotypes with MiXCR, one entry per CDR3 protein. Of some 320,000 distinct CDR3 sequences listed, less than 30% are singletons. Looked up from germline, CDR1 is SGHRS and CDR2 is YFSETQ. The CDR3 totals 15 residues. The ends were cut back, 1 base at V and 5 bases at J, with 15 bases in the middle.

Sequencing was carried out using blood. This clonotype was sampled from an older woman in good health. The chain is built from TRBV5-1 and TRBJ2-5; possible D gene TRBD2, 5 bases. CDR3 nucleotide sequence: TGCGCCAGCAGCTTGATGGTGGGAGCGTTGGAGACCCAGTACTTC. Its protein is CASSLMVGALETQYF.